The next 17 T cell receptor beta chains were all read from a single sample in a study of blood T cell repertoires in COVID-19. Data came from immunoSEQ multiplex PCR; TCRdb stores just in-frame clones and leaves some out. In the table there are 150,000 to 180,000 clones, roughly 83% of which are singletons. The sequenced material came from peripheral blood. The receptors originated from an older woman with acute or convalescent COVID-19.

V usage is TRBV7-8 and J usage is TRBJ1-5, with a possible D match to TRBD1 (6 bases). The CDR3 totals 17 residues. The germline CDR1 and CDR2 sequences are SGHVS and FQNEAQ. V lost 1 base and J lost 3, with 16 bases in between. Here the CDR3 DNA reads TGTGCCAGCAGCTTAGGAGGGGGACGTTTCAACAATCAGCCCCAGCATTTT. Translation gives CASSLGGGRFNNQPQHF.

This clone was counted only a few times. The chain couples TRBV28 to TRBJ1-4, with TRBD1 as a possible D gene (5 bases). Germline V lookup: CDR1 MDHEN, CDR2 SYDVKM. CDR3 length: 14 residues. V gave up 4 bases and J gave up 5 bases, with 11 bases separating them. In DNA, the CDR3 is TGTGCCAGCAGTTGGGGGGGGGAGAATGAAAAACTGTTTTTT. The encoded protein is CASSWGGENEKLFF.

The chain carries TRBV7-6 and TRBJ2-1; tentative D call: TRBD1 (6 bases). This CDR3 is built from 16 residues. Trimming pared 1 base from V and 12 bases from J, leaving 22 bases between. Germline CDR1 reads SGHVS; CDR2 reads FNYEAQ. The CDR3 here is CASSLGVGAPEGRQFF. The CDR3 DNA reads TGTGCCAGCAGCTTAGGTGTGGGGGCGCCCGAAGGTAGGCAGTTCTTC.

DNA of the CDR3: TGTGCCAGTAGTGTAGGGCGGGCTTCCAATGAGCAGTTCTTC. Translation: CASSVGRASNEQFF. V and J are TRBV19 and TRBJ2-1; perhaps TRBD2 as D (5 bases). In germline, CDR1 is LNHDA, CDR2 SQIVND (reference sequence). Trimming stripped 5 bases from V and 6 bases from J, with 14 bases between. The CDR3 length is 14 residues.

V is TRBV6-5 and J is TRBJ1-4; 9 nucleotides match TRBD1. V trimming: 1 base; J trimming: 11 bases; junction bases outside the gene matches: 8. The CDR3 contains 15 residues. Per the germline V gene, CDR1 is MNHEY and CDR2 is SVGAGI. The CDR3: CASSYLTGGTGKLFF. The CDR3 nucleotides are TGTGCCAGCAGTTACTTAACAGGGGGCACCGGGAAACTGTTTTTT.

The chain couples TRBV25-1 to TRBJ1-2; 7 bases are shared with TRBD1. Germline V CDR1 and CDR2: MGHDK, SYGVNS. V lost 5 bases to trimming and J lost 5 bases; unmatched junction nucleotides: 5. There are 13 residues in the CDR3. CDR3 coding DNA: TGTGCCAGCAGTCCACAGGGGAGGTATGGCTACACCTTC. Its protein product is CASSPQGRYGYTF.

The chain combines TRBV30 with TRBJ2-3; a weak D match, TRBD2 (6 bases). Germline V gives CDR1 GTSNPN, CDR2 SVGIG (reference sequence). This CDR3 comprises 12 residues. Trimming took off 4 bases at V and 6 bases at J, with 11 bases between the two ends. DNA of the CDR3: TGTGCCTGGACCCGGGCGGGGGATACGCAGTATTTT. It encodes CAWTRAGDTQYF.

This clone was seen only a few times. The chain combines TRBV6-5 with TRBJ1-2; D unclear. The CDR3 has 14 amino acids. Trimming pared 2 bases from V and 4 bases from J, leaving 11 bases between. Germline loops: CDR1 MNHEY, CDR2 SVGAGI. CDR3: CASSYRDKSYGYTF. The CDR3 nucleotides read TGTGCCAGCAGTTACCGCGACAAGTCCTATGGCTACACCTTC.

The CDR3 sequence: CASRRVRGANTEAFF. CDR3 DNA: TGTGCCAGCAGAAGAGTGCGGGGAGCGAACACTGAAGCTTTCTTT. The chain uses TRBV6-5 and TRBJ1-1; D remains ambiguous. With 6 bases removed from V and 1 base from J, the gap between germline ends came to 15 bases. Germline V gene data show CDR1 as MNHEY and CDR2 as SVGAGI. The length of the CDR3 is 15 residues.

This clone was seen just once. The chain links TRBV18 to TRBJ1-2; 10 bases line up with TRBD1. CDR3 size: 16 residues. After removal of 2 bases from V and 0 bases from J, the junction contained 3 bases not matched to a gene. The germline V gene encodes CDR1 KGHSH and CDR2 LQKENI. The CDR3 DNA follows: TGTGCCAGCTCACCATGGACAGGGGGAGCTAACTATGGCTACACCTTC. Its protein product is CASSPWTGGANYGYTF.

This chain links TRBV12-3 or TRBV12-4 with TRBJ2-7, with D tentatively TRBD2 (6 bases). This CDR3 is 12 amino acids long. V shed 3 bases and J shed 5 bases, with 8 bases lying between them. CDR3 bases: TGTGCCAGCAGTTTCGGGGGAAACGAGCAGTACTTC. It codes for CASSFGGNEQYF.

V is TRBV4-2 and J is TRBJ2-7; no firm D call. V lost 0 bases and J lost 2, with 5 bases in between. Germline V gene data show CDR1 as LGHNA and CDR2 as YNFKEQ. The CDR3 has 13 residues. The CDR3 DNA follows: TGTGCCAGCAGCCAAGACAGAACCTACGAGCAGTACTTC. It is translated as CASSQDRTYEQYF.

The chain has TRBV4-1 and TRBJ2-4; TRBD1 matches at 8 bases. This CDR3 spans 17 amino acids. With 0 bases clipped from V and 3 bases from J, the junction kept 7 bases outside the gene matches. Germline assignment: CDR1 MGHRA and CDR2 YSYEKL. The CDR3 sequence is CASSQEVTGGYKNIQYF. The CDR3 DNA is TGCGCCAGCAGCCAAGAGGTTACAGGGGGGTACAAAAACATTCAGTACTTC.

The CDR3 sequence is CASSSYHNEQFF. The CDR3 DNA reads as TGTGCCAGCAGCTCTTATCACAATGAGCAGTTCTTC. The chain employs TRBV7-8 and TRBJ2-1; no firm D call. This CDR3 spans 12 amino acids. Germline V gives CDR1 SGHVS, CDR2 FQNEAQ. V lost 4 bases and J lost 5, with 6 bases in between. Full variable domain (outside the CDR3, taken from reference TRBV7-8 and TRBJ2-1): GAGVSQSPRYKVAKRGQDVALRCDPISGHVSLFWYQQALGQGPEFLTYFQNEAQLDKSGLPSDRFFAERPEGSVSTLKIQRTQQEDSAVYLCASSSYHNEQFFGPGTRLTVL.

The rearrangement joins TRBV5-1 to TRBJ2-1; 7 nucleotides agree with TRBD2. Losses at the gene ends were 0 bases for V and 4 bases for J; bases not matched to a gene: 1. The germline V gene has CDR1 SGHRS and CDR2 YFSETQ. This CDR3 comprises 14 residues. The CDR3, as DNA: TGCGCCAGCAGCTTGGGGGAGGGGTACAATGAGCAGTTCTTC. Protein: CASSLGEGYNEQFF.

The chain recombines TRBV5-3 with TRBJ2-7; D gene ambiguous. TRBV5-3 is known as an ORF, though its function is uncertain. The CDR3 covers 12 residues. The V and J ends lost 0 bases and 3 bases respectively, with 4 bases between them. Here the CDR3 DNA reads TGTGCCAGAAGCTTGGGAGACTACGAGCAGTACTTC. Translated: CARSLGDYEQYF.

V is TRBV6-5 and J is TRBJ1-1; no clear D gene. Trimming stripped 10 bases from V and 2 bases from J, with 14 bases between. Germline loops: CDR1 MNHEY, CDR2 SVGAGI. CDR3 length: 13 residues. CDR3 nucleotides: TGTGCCACCGACCAGGTGATCAACACTGAAGCTTTCTTT. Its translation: CATDQVINTEAFF.